This note documents a single T cell receptor (beta chain) sequence. Antigen specificity is unknown. Time point reported: pre-sensitization, week 0. Documented treatment: therapeutic diphenylcyclopropenone sensitization with weekly scalp DPC. Investigators collected blood before applying each patch test. The data belong to a study of human T cells and chemical hapten exposure. Study background: Patients additionally received therapeutic doses of diphenylcyclopropenone on the scalp once a week, and this continued throughout the approximately 26-week study. Study results and caveats: With regard to DPC sensitization, TCRs above 1 in 1000 frequency did not change.

Separate cDNA molecules received unique molecular identifiers, which the library attached to them. Using its own MiXCR run on the RACE reads, TCRdb lists one record per CDR3 protein. The sample carries about 290,000 distinct CDR3 sequences, around 7.3% recorded once. Source: whole blood, taken in connection with sensitization to the hapten diphenylcyclopropenone (DPC). The TCR was taken from a man between 18 and 29 years old with alopecia areata. Some clones in this sample may be carry-over from other donors' samples.

CDR3 sequence: CASSRRTGRTPEAFF. The CDR3 region has the DNA TGTGCCAGCAGCAGACGGACAGGGAGAACCCCTGAAGCTTTCTTT. The genes are TRBV14 and TRBJ1-1, with 8 bases fitting TRBD1. With V trimmed by 5 bases and J by 6 bases, 11 bases remained unmatched. This CDR3 region has 15 residues. The germline V gene encodes CDR1 SGHDN and CDR2 FVKESK.